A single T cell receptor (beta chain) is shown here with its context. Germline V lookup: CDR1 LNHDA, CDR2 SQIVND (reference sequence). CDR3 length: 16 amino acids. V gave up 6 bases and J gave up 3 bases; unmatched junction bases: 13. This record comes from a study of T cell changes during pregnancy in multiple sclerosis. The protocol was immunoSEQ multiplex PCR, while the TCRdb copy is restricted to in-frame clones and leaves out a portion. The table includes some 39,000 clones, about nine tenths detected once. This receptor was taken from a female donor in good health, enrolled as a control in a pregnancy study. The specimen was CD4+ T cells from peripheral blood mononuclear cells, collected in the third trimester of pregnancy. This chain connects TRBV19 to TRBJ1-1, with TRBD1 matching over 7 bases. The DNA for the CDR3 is TGTGCCAGTAGCACCCGACAGGGAGTAATGGACACTGAAGCTTTCTTT. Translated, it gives CASSTRQGVMDTEAFF.